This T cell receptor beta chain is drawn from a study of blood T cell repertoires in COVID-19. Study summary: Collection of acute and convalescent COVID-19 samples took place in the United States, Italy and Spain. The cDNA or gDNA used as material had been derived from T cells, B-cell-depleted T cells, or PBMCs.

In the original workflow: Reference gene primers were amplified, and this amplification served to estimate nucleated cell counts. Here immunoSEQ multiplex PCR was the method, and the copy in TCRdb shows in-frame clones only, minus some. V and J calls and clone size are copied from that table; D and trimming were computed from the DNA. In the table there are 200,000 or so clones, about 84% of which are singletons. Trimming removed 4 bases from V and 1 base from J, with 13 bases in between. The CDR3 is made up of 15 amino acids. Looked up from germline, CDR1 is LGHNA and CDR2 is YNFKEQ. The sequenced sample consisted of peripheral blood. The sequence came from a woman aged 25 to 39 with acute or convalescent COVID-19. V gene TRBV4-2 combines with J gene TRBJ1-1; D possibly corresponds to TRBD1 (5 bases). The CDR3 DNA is TGTGCCAGCAGCCCACGAGGACACACGAACACTGAAGCTTTCTTT. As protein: CASSPRGHTNTEAFF.